This TCR beta chain was sequenced for a study of cytomegalovirus exposure and HLA in healthy donors. It was healthy bone marrow donors who served as donors. This PCR relied on a set of 60 Vbeta primers and 13 Jbeta primers. Sequenced by immunoSEQ multiplex PCR; TCRdb stores in-frame clones only, minus some. The table lists about 150,000 clones. Sample: PBMCs. The source is a woman aged 45-65 years in good health and CMV-seronegative.

For the CDR3, the DNA is TGTGCCTGGCGTCGGGACAGCAGCTCCCAGACGGGGTTTTTT. Translated, it gives CAWRRDSSSQTGFF. The V call is TRBV30, the J call TRBJ1-4; 7 positions agree with TRBD1. This CDR3 has 14 amino acids. V lost 5 bases, J lost 16 bases, and 19 bases stayed unmatched. Germline V gene data show CDR1 as GTSNPN and CDR2 as SVGIG (reference sequence).